Listed here are 20 T cell receptor beta chains from one sample, sequenced in a study of breast tumors, draining lymph nodes, adjacent tissues. TCRdb reprocessed the multiplex PCR reads with MiXCR, giving one entry per CDR3 protein. The data show 20,000 to 25,000 distinct CDR3 sequences, with roughly 50% seen just once and around 8% held by the top ten. Sequenced sample: breast tumor tissue. These receptors were obtained from a female donor with breast cancer. Some clones in this sample may be carry-over from other donors' samples.

The sample holds many counts of this clonotype. This chain links TRBV30 with TRBJ2-7, with 11 bases matching TRBD2. From germline, CDR1 is GTSNPN and CDR2 SVGIG (reference sequence). The trim removed 4 bases at V and 4 bases at J, leaving 3 bases unmatched. The CDR3 loop spans 13 amino acids. In DNA form, the CDR3 reads TGTGCCTGGATGACTAGCGGGACGTACGAGCAGTACTTC. Translation gives CAWMTSGTYEQYF.

This clonotype was counted only a few times. A much larger clone sits a single nucleotide away, making a read error possible. The chain combines TRBV28 with TRBJ1-5; no reliable D call. The CDR3 loop spans 15 amino acids. V lost 8 bases, J lost 0 bases, and 14 bases lay in between. Germline values: CDR1 MDHEN, CDR2 SYDVKM. In DNA, the CDR3 is TGTGCCAGCGCTCCTGGCGTAGTTAGCAATCAGCCCCAGCATTTT. Translation: CASAPGVVSNQPQHF.

The gene calls are TRBV20-1 and TRBJ2-1; 13 bases are shared with TRBD2. This CDR3 is 14 amino acids long. V was pared by 2 bases and J by 10 bases, with 5 bases of the junction left unmatched. Germline-derived CDR1 and CDR2 are DFQATT and SNEGSKA (reference sequence). CDR3 in amino acids: CSARTSGRAREQFF. The CDR3 DNA reads as TGCAGTGCTAGAACTAGCGGGAGGGCCCGGGAGCAGTTCTTC.

About this clonotype itself: Compared with germline, one end of the junction differs, possibly owing to a read error. This chain joins TRBV29-1 and TRBJ2-2, with a tentative D call TRBD2 (6 bases). Per the germline V gene, CDR1 is SQVTM and CDR2 is ANQGSEA. The length of the CDR3 is 10 residues. CDR3 residues: CSVGGGELLF. CDR3 bases: TGCAGCGTTGGGGGCGGGGAGCTGCTTTTT.

The chain is built from TRBV7-9 and TRBJ2-3; TRBD2 matches 14 bases. The V and J ends lost 4 bases and 5 bases, in that order; junction bases with no gene match: 11. CDR3 length: 18 amino acids. The V gene's germline CDR1 is SEHNR and CDR2 FQNEAQ (reference sequence). In DNA form, the CDR3 reads TGTGCCAGCAGCTCCCTACCGGGACTAGCGGGAGCAAGAGATACGCAGTATTTT. It translates to CASSSLPGLAGARDTQYF.

The V call is TRBV2, the J call TRBJ1-2; the match to TRBD1 covers 7 bases. From germline, CDR1 is SNHLY and CDR2 FYNNEI. The junction had 4 bases not matched to a gene; V was cut back by 7 bases and J by 8 bases. This CDR3 contains 11 residues. CDR3 in DNA: TGTGCCAGCACACGGGACAGAGGCTACACCTTC. Protein sequence: CASTRDRGYTF. Combining the CDR3 with reference TRBV2 and TRBJ1-2 gives the whole variable domain EPEVTQTPSHQVTQMGQEVILRCVPISNHLYFYWYRQILGQKVEFLVSFYNNEISEKSEIFDDQFSVERPDGSNFTLKIRSTKLEDSAMYFCASTRDRGYTFGSGTRLTVV.

Remarks on this clonotype: Mismatch with germline at one junction end may stem from a read error. This chain joins TRBV20-1 and TRBJ1-2; D call uncertain. The CDR3 runs to 12 residues. The germline V gene has CDR1 DFQATT and CDR2 SNEGSKA (reference sequence). CDR3 sequence: CSWTDANYGSTF. The CDR3 DNA reads TGCTCTTGGACCGATGCTAACTATGGCTCCACCTTC.

Many counts were recorded for this clonotype. With a much larger clone just one base away, this may be a read error. This rearrangement joins TRBV12-3 or TRBV12-4 to TRBJ2-1; D gene ambiguous. Between the trimmed V and J ends, which lost 3 bases and 13 bases, there was a span of 13 bases. The length of the CDR3 is 12 residues. CDR3 nucleotide sequence: TGTGCCAGCAGTTTCGGGCGGAACAAACAGTTCTTC. Protein sequence: CASSFGRNKQFF.

The V and J genes are TRBV5-1 and TRBJ1-6; D is undetermined. This CDR3 spans 13 amino acids. CDR1 SGHRS and CDR2 YFSETQ come from the germline V gene. Trimming left V 4 bases short and J 10 bases short, with 12 bases between. CDR3 sequence (DNA): TGCGCCAGCAGCGTGGGCGAAACCTCACCCCTCCACTTT. Its protein is CASSVGETSPLHF.

The gene calls are TRBV15 and TRBJ2-3; D call uncertain. Looked up from germline, CDR1 is LNHNV and CDR2 is YYDKDF (reference sequence). Trimming cost V 3 bases and J 6 bases, with 7 bases left between them. The CDR3 has 12 residues. In DNA, the CDR3 is TGTGCCACCAGCAGGAGGTCTGATACGCAGTATTTT. Residues: CATSRRSDTQYF.

The chain has TRBV12-3 or TRBV12-4 and TRBJ1-2; 7 nucleotides line up with TRBD1. The CDR3 length is 14 residues. After removal of 6 bases from V and 0 bases from J, the junction contained 4 bases not matched to a gene. Here the CDR3 DNA reads TGTGCCAGCAGGCGCAGGGGGTCTAACTATGGCTACACCTTC. Its translation: CASRRRGSNYGYTF.

This clonotype qualifies as medium-sized. The J gene is TRBJ2-2, the V gene TRBV4-3; D is undetermined. CDR1 LGHNA and CDR2 YSLEER come from the germline V gene. V gave up 4 bases and J gave up 5 bases, with 17 bases separating them. This CDR3 contains 16 residues. The CDR3 nucleotides read TGCGCCAGCAGCCTAAGGCCGGGTCCCCAAACCGGGGAGCTGTTTTTT. Its translation is CASSLRPGPQTGELFF.

This clonotype was recorded at least ten times. The chain recombines TRBV20-1 with TRBJ2-5; tentative D call: TRBD1 (5 bases). CDR3 length: 12 amino acids. The V end was cut by 8 bases, the J end by 4 bases, with 14 bases between. Germline loops: CDR1 DFQATT, CDR2 SNEGSKA (reference sequence). DNA of the CDR3: TGCAGTACGGGCAGGGCAAGAGAGACCCAGTACTTC. Protein product: CSTGRARETQYF.

The chain has TRBV24-1 and TRBJ2-1; TRBD2 might be the D (5 bases). The germline CDR1 and CDR2 sequences are KGHDR and SFDVKD. Trimming stripped 4 bases from V and 10 bases from J, with 13 bases between. This CDR3 has 13 amino acids. CDR3: CATSDDERREQFF. CDR3 coding DNA: TGTGCCACCAGTGACGATGAGAGGAGGGAGCAGTTCTTC.

By its share, this clonotype is medium-sized (0.01 to 0.1%). This chain links TRBV29-1 with TRBJ1-2, with TRBD1 identical over 10 bases. This CDR3 region has 17 residues. V shed 1 base, J shed 3 bases, and the junction held 11 bases outside the gene matches. Germline values: CDR1 SQVTM, CDR2 ANQGSEA. The CDR3 region has the DNA TGCAGCGTTGAAGGACCGGGACAGGGGTTTTTGGACTATGGCTACACCTTC. Protein sequence: CSVEGPGQGFLDYGYTF.

Concerning this clonotype itself: A read error may produce the germline difference seen at one junction end. V and J are TRBV3-1 and TRBJ2-3; D might be TRBD2 (7 bases). The CDR3 spans 15 residues. Germline assignment: CDR1 LGHDT and CDR2 YNNKEL (reference sequence). The DNA for the CDR3 is TGCGCCAGCAGCCAAGGCGGGGGCGGGGCAGATACGCAGTATTTT. Its translation is CASSQGGGGADTQYF.

This clonotype appeared once. One junction end does not reproduce the germline sequence, and a read error may be involved. V usage is TRBV24-1 and J usage is TRBJ2-2; 10 bases fit TRBD2. There are 16 residues in the CDR3. Per germline, CDR1 KGHDR and CDR2 SFDVKD. CDR3 nucleotide sequence: TGTGCCACCAGTGACTACCTAGCGGGAGTACACCGGGGAGCTGTTTTT. As protein: CATSDYLAGVHRGAVF.

This clonotype was picked up many times. The chain recombines TRBV2 with TRBJ1-5; D is perhaps TRBD1 (6 bases). Between the trimmed V and J ends, which lost 5 bases and 2 bases, there was a span of 13 bases. Germline CDR1 is SNHLY and CDR2 is FYNNEI. This CDR3 comprises 15 residues. CDR3 protein: CASSTQGRRNQPQHF. The CDR3 coding sequence is TGTGCCAGCAGTACCCAGGGGAGGCGCAATCAGCCCCAGCATTTT.

At least ten counts were recorded for this clonotype. V is TRBV20-1 and J is TRBJ2-2; no clear D. CDR1 DFQATT and CDR2 SNEGSKA come from the germline V gene (reference sequence). Between the trimmed V and J ends, which lost 0 bases and 0 bases, there was a span of 8 bases. The CDR3 consists of 15 residues. The CDR3 region is CSARDGLANTGELFF. The DNA for the CDR3 is TGCAGTGCTAGAGACGGTCTAGCGAACACCGGGGAGCTGTTTTTT.

The chain recombines TRBV20-1 with TRBJ1-2; D possibly corresponds to TRBD1 (5 bases). This CDR3 has 14 amino acids. Germline values: CDR1 DFQATT, CDR2 SNEGSKA (reference sequence). Trimming cost V 4 bases and J 6 bases, with 18 bases left between them. The CDR3: CSAISGAQTDGYTF. The DNA for the CDR3 is TGCAGTGCTATCAGCGGGGCCCAGACTGATGGCTACACCTTC.